A selection of T cell receptor beta chains follows, all from one sample in a study of CD8 T cells in Susac syndrome. TCRdb passed the immunoSEQ multiplex PCR reads through MiXCR, listing each CDR3 protein once. This sample has 300,000 or so distinct CDR3 sequences, with about 90% found just once. The sequenced sample was CD4+ T cells from PBMCs. The source is a human donor with multiple sclerosis. The CDR3 runs from the conserved cysteine through the conserved F or W. Each record gives: V gene, J gene, D gene, clone size, CDR3 DNA, CDR3 protein. The D gene is left open where the match is weak. Where a row states a size, it is once, few, many or the class of an expanded clone; other rows omit it.

>TRBV7-3|TRBJ1-1|.|once
TGTGCCAGCAGCTTAGTTGCCCCTACTGCGGGCACTGAAGCTTTCTTT
CASSLVAPTAGTEAFF
>TRBV2|TRBJ1-5|.|.
TGTGCCAGCAGTGAAGTTAATAGGGATCAGCCCCAGCATTTT
CASSEVNRDQPQHF
>TRBV12-3/TRBV12-4|TRBJ2-7|.|.
TGTGCCAGCAGCCCCCCCCGGCCACTGGGCTACGAGCAGTACTTC
CASSPPRPLGYEQYF
>TRBV9|TRBJ2-7|.|.
TGTGCCAGCAGCGTAGGTTCGACTAGGAGGATAAGAGAGCAGTACTTC
CASSVGSTRRIREQYF
>TRBV19|TRBJ1-2|TRBD1|.
TGTGCCAGTACCTCGGGACAGGCGATAGCTAACTATGGCTACACCTTC
CASTSGQAIANYGYTF
>TRBV4-2|TRBJ2-5|.|.
TGTGCCAGCAGCCACGGGCGGAATCAAGAGACCCAGTACTTC
CASSHGRNQETQYF
>TRBV20-1|TRBJ1-1|TRBD1|.
TGCAGTGCCGGGACAGGTATGAACACTGAAGCTTTCTTT
CSAGTGMNTEAFF
>TRBV6-5|TRBJ2-1|TRBD2|.
TGTGCCGTTAGCGGGAGAGTCTTGGATGAGCAGTTCTTC
CAVSGRVLDEQFF
>TRBV11-1|TRBJ1-2|TRBD1|.
TGTGCCAGCAGCCGAGGACAGGGACGTGGCTACACCTTC
CASSRGQGRGYTF
>TRBV4-3|TRBJ2-3|TRBD2|.
TGCGCCAGCAGCCAAGTGGCGGGAGGTCTGGCAGATACGCAGTATTTT
CASSQVAGGLADTQYF
>TRBV9|TRBJ1-6|TRBD1|.
TGTGCCAGCAGCTCCCGCGCCGGGGCAGGGGGCAAGAATTCACCCCTCCACTTT
CASSSRAGAGGKNSPLHF
>TRBV20-1|TRBJ2-1|TRBD2|.
TGCAGTGCTAGAGGACCTCTAGCGGGGGGACGCAATGAGCAGTTCTTC
CSARGPLAGGRNEQFF
>TRBV6-1|TRBJ1-5|.|few
TGTGCCTCAGTGGCGGCAAATAGCAATCAGCCCCAGCATTTT
CASVAANSNQPQHF
>TRBV7-2|TRBJ2-2|.|.
TGTGCCAGCAGCCCGGCCTCCGGGACCAAGACCGGGGAGCTGTTTTTT
CASSPASGTKTGELFF
>TRBV7-9|TRBJ1-6|.|.
TGTGCCAGCAGCTTAGAAGGGAATTCACCCCTCCACTTT
CASSLEGNSPLHF
>TRBV7-2|TRBJ2-1|TRBD2|.
TGTGCCAGCAGCTTAGAGAGCTCGGGGGGCAATGAGCAGTTCTTC
CASSLESSGGNEQFF
>TRBV29-1|TRBJ2-7|.|.
TGCAGCGTTGAAGATCAAGAGGGCCTGTACGAGCAGTACTTC
CSVEDQEGLYEQYF
>TRBV20-1|TRBJ2-5|.|.
TGCAGTGCAGGGGGGAACCAAGAGACCCAGTACTTC
CSAGGNQETQYF
>TRBV28|TRBJ1-2|.|.
TGTGCCAGCAGTCCTTGGACACGTGGCTACACCTTC
CASSPWTRGYTF
>TRBV9|TRBJ1-2|.|.
TGTGCCAGCAGCGTAGGGGACAACAACTATGGCTACACCTTC
CASSVGDNNYGYTF
>TRBV29-1|TRBJ1-3|.|.
TGCAGCGCTCGGACGGGGGCTACCTCTGGAAACACCATATATTTT
CSARTGATSGNTIYF
>TRBV27|TRBJ1-6|.|.
TGTGCCAGCAGAACAACTACAGGATCCCGGAGGAATAATTCACCCCTCCACTTT
CASRTTTGSRRNNSPLHF
>TRBV20-1|TRBJ2-6|.|.
TGCAGTGCTAGAGCTGTCTCTGGAGGCAACGTCCTGACTTTC
CSARAVSGGNVLTF
>TRBV24-1|TRBJ2-3|.|.
TGTGCCACCAGTGAGCGGGGCGGCACAGATACGCAGTATTTT
CATSERGGTDTQYF
>TRBV19|TRBJ2-3|.|once
TGTGCCAGTAGTATTCGGGGGAGAATAGATACGCAGTATTTT
CASSIRGRIDTQYF
>TRBV4-1|TRBJ1-5|.|.
TGCGCCAGCAGCCAACAGGGAGCTCGCAATCAGCCCCAGCATTTT
CASSQQGARNQPQHF